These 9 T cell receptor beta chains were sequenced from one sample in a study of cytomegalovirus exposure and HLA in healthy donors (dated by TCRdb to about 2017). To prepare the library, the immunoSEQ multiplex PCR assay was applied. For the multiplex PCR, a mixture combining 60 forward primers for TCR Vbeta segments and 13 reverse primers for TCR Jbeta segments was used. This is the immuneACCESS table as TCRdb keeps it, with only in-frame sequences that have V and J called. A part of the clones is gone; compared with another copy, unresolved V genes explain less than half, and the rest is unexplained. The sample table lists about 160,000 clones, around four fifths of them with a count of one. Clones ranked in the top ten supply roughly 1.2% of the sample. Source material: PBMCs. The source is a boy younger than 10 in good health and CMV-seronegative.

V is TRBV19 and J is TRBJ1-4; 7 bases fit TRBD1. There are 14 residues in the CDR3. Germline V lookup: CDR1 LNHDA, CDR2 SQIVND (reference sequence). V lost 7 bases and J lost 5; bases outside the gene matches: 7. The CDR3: CASTPTGWNEKLFF. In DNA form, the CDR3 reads TGTGCCAGTACCCCGACAGGGTGGAATGAAAAACTGTTTTTT.

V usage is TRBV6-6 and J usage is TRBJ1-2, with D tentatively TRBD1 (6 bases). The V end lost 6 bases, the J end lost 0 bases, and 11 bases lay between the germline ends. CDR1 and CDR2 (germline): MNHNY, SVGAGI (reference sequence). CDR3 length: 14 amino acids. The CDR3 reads CASSTGPANYGYTF. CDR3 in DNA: TGTGCCAGCAGCACAGGGCCAGCTAACTATGGCTACACCTTC.

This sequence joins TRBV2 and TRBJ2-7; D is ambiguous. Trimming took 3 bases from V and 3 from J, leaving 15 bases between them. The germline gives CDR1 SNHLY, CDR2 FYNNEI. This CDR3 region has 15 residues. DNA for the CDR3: TGTGCCAGCAGTGACGGCAGGCGATTTGACTACGAGCAGTACTTC. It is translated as CASSDGRRFDYEQYF.

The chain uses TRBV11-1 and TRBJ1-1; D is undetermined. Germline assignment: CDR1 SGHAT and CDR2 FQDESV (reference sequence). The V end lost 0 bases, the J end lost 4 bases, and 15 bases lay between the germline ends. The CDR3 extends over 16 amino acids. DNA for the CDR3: TGTGCCAGCAGCTTAGCGCTCGGGGTGGCACGCACTGAAGCTTTCTTT. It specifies CASSLALGVARTEAFF.

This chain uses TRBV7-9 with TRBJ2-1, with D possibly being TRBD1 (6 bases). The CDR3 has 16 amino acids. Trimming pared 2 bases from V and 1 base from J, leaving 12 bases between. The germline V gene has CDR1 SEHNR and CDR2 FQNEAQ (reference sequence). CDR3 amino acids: CASSLYGTGSYNEQFF. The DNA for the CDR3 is TGTGCCAGCAGCTTATACGGTACAGGGTCCTACAATGAGCAGTTCTTC. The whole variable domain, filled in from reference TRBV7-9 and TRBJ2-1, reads DTGVSQNPRHKITKRGQNVTFRCDPISEHNRLYWYRQTLGQGPEFLTYFQNEAQLEKSRLLSDRFSAERPKGSFSTLEIQRTEQGDSAMYLCASSLYGTGSYNEQFFGPGTRLTVL.

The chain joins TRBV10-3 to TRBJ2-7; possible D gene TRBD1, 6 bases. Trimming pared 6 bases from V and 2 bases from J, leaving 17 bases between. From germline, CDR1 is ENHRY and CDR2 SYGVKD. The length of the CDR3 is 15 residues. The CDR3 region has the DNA TGTGCCATCAGGGATGGACAGCCGAATACCTACGAGCAGTACTTC. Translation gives CAIRDGQPNTYEQYF.

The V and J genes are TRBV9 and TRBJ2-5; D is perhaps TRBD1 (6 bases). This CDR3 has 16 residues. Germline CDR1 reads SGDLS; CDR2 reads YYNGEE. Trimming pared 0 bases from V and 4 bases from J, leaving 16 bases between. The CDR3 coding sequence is TGTGCCAGCAGCGTAGGGGGGCCAGGGGTGGGAGAGACCCAGTACTTC. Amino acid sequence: CASSVGGPGVGETQYF.

CDR3 nucleotides: TGTGCCAGCAGCTCCCCCATGGACAGGGTCCTGTTTTTT. It translates to CASSSPMDRVLFF. The chain joins TRBV7-9 to TRBJ1-4; 8 bases agree with TRBD1. Trimming at V came to 4 bases and at J to 14 bases, leaving 9 bases not matched to a gene. CDR1 and CDR2 from the germline V gene are SEHNR and FQNEAQ (reference sequence). This CDR3 region has 13 residues.

CDR3 nucleotide sequence: TGTGCCAGCACACCTTCCCTCGGGACAGGGGGTAGGGGGTATGGCTACACCTTC. Translating it yields CASTPSLGTGGRGYGYTF. This sequence joins TRBV27 and TRBJ1-2; TRBD1 aligns across 11 bases. Unmatched junction bases numbered 18, after V lost 7 bases and J lost 5 bases. CDR1 MNHEY and CDR2 SMNVEV come from the germline V gene (reference sequence). CDR3 size: 18 residues.